The entry below gives a single T cell receptor beta chain sequence along with its context. Its binding antigen is unknown. No per-base quality is available; no much larger clone lies one base away. Sequencing relied on an Illumina HiSeq 1500. TCRdb trimmed the raw reads at Q25, called clones with MiXCR and kept productive beta chains. Identical CDR3 protein sequences are pooled into one entry, listed with their most common genes and DNA. A total of about 340,000 distinct CDR3 sequences appear in this sample, roughly 28% of them only once. Approximately 20% of the sample belongs to the ten largest clones. Explained via the paper, the treatment or condition label denotes: in vitro stimulation with specific CMV peptide epitopes to enrich CMV-specific T cells. This sample was included in a study of T cell repertoires in cytomegalovirus infection (dated by TCRdb to between 2018 and 2021). With respect to the entire study: The peptide stimulations were aimed at well-studied HLA-B-restricted epitopes as well as recently identified HLA-C-restricted CMV epitopes, whose presentation resists viral immunomodulation. Donor HLA type was relevant to the analysis, because carriage of CMV infection together with the matching HLA type was indicated by public TCR beta signatures. The paper as a whole reports these results and caveats: The ex vivo response was dominated by HLA-C-restricted CMV-specific TCR beta clonotypes, which also provided the single most frequent clonotype in two of eight donors. Cumulative frequency of public TCR beta family members discriminated carriers of CMV infection plus the relevant HLA type in this cohort and an independent approximately 340-donor cohort.

The CDR3 has 15 amino acids, counting the end cysteine and phenylalanine. This entry keeps only the CDR3 DNA: 45 bases, framed from base 1. The germline V and J ends show losses of 1 base and 4 bases respectively, and no gene match explains 5 bases of the junction. According to the germline V gene (reference sequence), CDR1 reads SEHNR and CDR2 reads FQNEAQ. The chain couples TRBV7-9 to TRBJ1-2; 8 nucleotides in the junction match TRBD1. The sequence was obtained from a human donor in good health (CMV status not recorded). Some clones in this sample may be carry-over from other donors' samples. The sequences come from cultured PBMCs, collected from culture after CMV antigen stimulation. The DNA sequence reads TGTGCCAGCAGCTTAGGGACAGGGCCCCTCTATGGCTACACCTTC. Its protein is CASSLGTGPLYGYTF.